The clone carrying this TCR beta chain was detected ten times or more. Its antigen is unidentified. Libraries of TCR beta came from iRepertoire HTBI primers plus Arm-PCR of CDR3 regions. TCRdb reanalysed the multiplex PCR reads using MiXCR and keeps one entry per CDR3 protein. Found here are 350,000 to 450,000 distinct CDR3 sequences, less than 25% of them singletons; the top ten hold 20%. Time point here: persistent/refractory GD, antithyroid drugs over 5 years with positive TRAb. RNA isolated from PBMCs was used to make the TCR library. The authors drew patients from an endocrinology department in Xi'an, China. This specimen comes from a study of regulatory T cells in long-lasting Graves disease. Findings and limits, study-wide: Lower TCR diversity was seen in persistent Graves' patients than in newly diagnosed ones.

There are 13 residues in the CDR3. The V gene's germline CDR1 is SNHLY and CDR2 FYNNEI. The V end lost 1 base, the J end lost 4 bases, and 8 bases lay between the germline ends. The sequence was collected from a female donor with Graves disease. The rearrangement joins TRBV2 to TRBJ2-7; D remains unclear. Sequenced material: peripheral blood mononuclear cells (PBMCs), taken when the disease was refractory, from a patient treated with antithyroid drugs. The CDR3 sequence: CASSEGPRYEQYF. In DNA form, the CDR3 reads TGTGCCAGCAGTGAAGGCCCAAGGTACGAGCAGTACTTC.